The rows below give T cell receptor beta chains drawn from one sample of a study of blood T cell repertoires in COVID-19. The assay was immunoSEQ multiplex PCR, and TCRdb's table has in-frame clones only and misses some. This sample has 400,000 or so clones; roughly 88% occur once, and the top ten carry roughly 2%. Sequencing input: PBMCs or T cells enriched from blood (not recorded which). These receptors all stem from a woman in her forties with acute COVID-19. CDR3s include the opening cysteine and the closing phenylalanine or tryptophan. D genes are given only for firm matches. Some rows mark clone size as missing; the rest say once, few, many or name a class of expanded clone.

D gene	V gene	CDR3 length	clone size	J gene	CDR3 DNA	CDR3 protein
TRBD2	TRBV24-1	15	-	TRBJ2-2	TGTGCCACCAGTGATTTACTCAGCGGGGGCGGGGAGCTGTTTTTT	CATSDLLSGGGELFF
TRBD2	TRBV7-6	16	-	TRBJ2-1	TGTGCCAGCAGCCAAATGACTAGCGGGGGGTTCAATGAGCAGTTCTTC	CASSQMTSGGFNEQFF
TRBD2	TRBV27	17	-	TRBJ2-3	TGTGCCAGCAGGGTAATTACTAGCGGACCAGACACAGATACGCAGTATTTT	CASRVITSGPDTDTQYF
TRBD2	TRBV2	13	-	TRBJ2-3	TGTGCCAGAAGCGGGGAAAGCACAGATACGCAGTATTTT	CARSGESTDTQYF
-	TRBV12-3/TRBV12-4	12	few	TRBJ1-2	TGTGCCAGCACCATGGGGGGAAGCGGCTACACCTTC	CASTMGGSGYTF
-	TRBV9	15	-	TRBJ1-5	TGTGCCAGCAGCGCCGCCATTGGGCGCAATCAGCCCCAGCATTTT	CASSAAIGRNQPQHF
-	TRBV5-1	13	-	TRBJ1-3	TGCGCCAGCATGGCAGGTGGAGCGGACACCATATATTTT	CASMAGGADTIYF
-	TRBV5-1	13	-	TRBJ1-2	TGCGGGGGCCTCAGGGGCGCGAAGTATGGCTACACCTTC	CGGLRGAKYGYTF
TRBD2	TRBV5-1	15	few	TRBJ2-1	TGCGCCAGCAGCTTGGCTAGCGGGGGGGCCTTTGAGCAGTTCTTC	CASSLASGGAFEQFF
-	TRBV20-1	11	-	TRBJ2-7	TGCAGCGCGATTGGAGTATACGAGCAGTACTTC	CSAIGVYEQYF
-	TRBV4-1	15	once	TRBJ2-7	TGCGCCAGCAGCCAAGATAGGCCGGACAGTCACGAGCAGTACTTC	CASSQDRPDSHEQYF
TRBD1	TRBV29-1	13	-	TRBJ1-2	TGCAGCGTCGACGACAGGGGGCGCGGAGGCTACACCTTC	CSVDDRGRGGYTF
TRBD1	TRBV27	16	-	TRBJ2-3	TGTGCCAGAGGGTTGAACAGGGGGGCTAGCACAGATACGCAGTATTTT	CARGLNRGASTDTQYF
TRBD1	TRBV7-9	16	-	TRBJ2-7	TGTGCCAGCAGCTTGGGACAGGGAGTAGACTCCTACGAGCAGTACTTC	CASSLGQGVDSYEQYF
TRBD1	TRBV5-1	17	-	TRBJ2-3	TGCGCCAGCAGCCCCCGGGGCCGGGACAGGGTAACAGATACGCAGTATTTT	CASSPRGRDRVTDTQYF
-	TRBV6-5	14	-	TRBJ1-2	TGTGCCAGCAGTTACCAGGGATCGCCCTATGGCTACACCTTC	CASSYQGSPYGYTF
-	TRBV12-3/TRBV12-4	13	-	TRBJ1-1	TGTGCCAGCAGATCTACAGGGTTCGCTGAAGCTTTCTTT	CASRSTGFAEAFF
TRBD1	TRBV7-6	15	-	TRBJ2-2	TGTGCCAGCAGCTCCCGGGACAGGTCCACCGGGGAGCTGTTTTTT	CASSSRDRSTGELFF
TRBD1	TRBV6-5	13	once	TRBJ2-7	TGTGCCAGCAGCTGGGACAGGGGCTACGAGCAGTACTTC	CASSWDRGYEQYF
TRBD2	TRBV4-1	16	-	TRBJ2-3	TGCGCCAGCAGCCAAGATCTAGCGGGGGGGCAAGATACGCAGTATTTT	CASSQDLAGGQDTQYF
-	TRBV30	11	-	TRBJ1-6	TGTGCCTGGAAAGGGGCAGCCTTCCTCCACTTT	CAWKGAAFLHF
-	TRBV5-5	17	-	TRBJ2-7	TGTGCCAGCAGGGCCGGTTTAGGAGGAGGTCCGTCCTACGAGCAGTACTTC	CASRAGLGGGPSYEQYF
TRBD1	TRBV2	12	few	TRBJ1-2	TGTGCCAGCAGTACACAGGGGAGTGGCTACACCTTC	CASSTQGSGYTF
-	TRBV5-6	12	-	TRBJ1-2	TGTGCCAGCTTGAATCGGGGGTATGGCTACACCTTC	CASLNRGYGYTF
-	TRBV12-3/TRBV12-4	11	-	TRBJ1-2	TGTGCCAGCAGTCAGGGTAGAGGCTACACCTTC	CASSQGRGYTF
TRBD1	TRBV27	15	-	TRBJ1-2	TGTGCCAGCAGTTTTAAGGGACAGGGGTCCTATGGCTACACCTTC	CASSFKGQGSYGYTF
-	TRBV10-2	10	-	TRBJ1-1	TGCGCCAGCGGGGCCGGGTTAGCTTTCTTT	CASGAGLAFF
-	TRBV3-1/TRBV3-2	15	-	TRBJ2-7	TGTGCCAGCAGCCCGCATCCGCGGCGAAACTACGAGCAGTACTTC	CASSPHPRRNYEQYF
-	TRBV19	16	-	TRBJ1-1	TGTGCCAGTAGCATTACAGGACGGACTATGAACACTGAAGCTTTCTTT	CASSITGRTMNTEAFF
-	TRBV19	13	-	TRBJ1-1	TGTGCCAGTAGTACCAACCGGGGAACTGAAGCTTTCTTT	CASSTNRGTEAFF
TRBD1	TRBV25-1	13	-	TRBJ1-2	TGTGCCAGCACTGCGGACAGGGAATATGGCTACACCTTC	CASTADREYGYTF
-	TRBV9	13	once	TRBJ2-2	TGTGCCAGCAGCGAGTACAGTCCCGGGGAGCTGTTTTTT	CASSEYSPGELFF
-	TRBV12-3/TRBV12-4	12	-	TRBJ2-7	TGTGCCAGCAGTCCCCCATTGAGGGAGCAGTACTTC	CASSPPLREQYF
-	TRBV18	12	-	TRBJ2-7	TGTGCCAGCTCACCTAGCCGCTACGAGCAGTACTTC	CASSPSRYEQYF
-	TRBV6-5	16	-	TRBJ1-3	TGTGCCAGCAGTTACTCTATACTACCCTCTGGAAACACCATATATTTT	CASSYSILPSGNTIYF
-	TRBV19	9	-	TRBJ1-1	TGTGCCAGTAGTCCTCCCTTTTTCTTT	CASSPPFFF
-	TRBV7-9	13	once	TRBJ2-5	TGTGCCAGCAGCTTAAGGCAGGGCGAGACCCAGTACTTC	CASSLRQGETQYF
-	TRBV5-8	16	once	TRBJ2-3	TGTGCCAGCAGCTTGGGTTTGACATTTAACACAGATACGCAGTATTTT	CASSLGLTFNTDTQYF
-	TRBV12-3/TRBV12-4	11	-	TRBJ2-7	TGTGCCAGCACCTATGACTACGAGCAGTACTTC	CASTYDYEQYF
-	TRBV5-1	15	-	TRBJ1-3	TGCGCCAGCAGCCTCGAGGGCGACTCTGGAAACACCATATATTTT	CASSLEGDSGNTIYF
TRBD1	TRBV6-5	13	-	TRBJ1-5	TGTGCCAGCAGGGGGGGACAGTGGACACCCCAGCATTTT	CASRGGQWTPQHF
-	TRBV30	13	-	TRBJ1-6	TGTGCCTGGAGTGTACGGGAAGATTCACCCCTCCACTTT	CAWSVREDSPLHF
-	TRBV19	14	-	TRBJ1-1	TGTGCCAGTAGTCAGGGCGGGGGCGTCACTGAAGCTTTCTTT	CASSQGGGVTEAFF
TRBD1	TRBV9	15	-	TRBJ2-2	TGTGCCAGCATTCCGGGACAGGGGTATACCGGGGAGCTGTTTTTT	CASIPGQGYTGELFF
-	TRBV21-1	15	-	TRBJ1-2	TGTGCCAGCAGCACGGACAGGGGGCGGGTCTATGGCTACACCTTC	CASSTDRGRVYGYTF
-	TRBV5-4	14	-	TRBJ2-2	TGTGCCAGCAGCTTGGGTCGGGGGATCGGGGAGCTGTTTTTT	CASSLGRGIGELFF
-	TRBV28	14	-	TRBJ1-3	TGTGCCAGCAGTTCCCAGAGGCCTGGAAACACCATATATTTT	CASSSQRPGNTIYF
TRBD1	TRBV5-1	13	-	TRBJ2-3	TGCGCCAGCAGCCGGACAGGGGAAGATACGCAGTATTTT	CASSRTGEDTQYF
-	TRBV9	15	once	TRBJ1-3	TGTGCCAGCAGCGCAGCAGGGCGCTCAGGAAACACCATATATTTT	CASSAAGRSGNTIYF
-	TRBV20-1	11	-	TRBJ1-1	TGCAGTGCTACGCCCCGGTATGAAGCTTTCTTT	CSATPRYEAFF
TRBD1	TRBV11-3	18	-	TRBJ1-1	TGTGCCAGCAGCTTAGGAGTCGGGACAGGGGGCGGAGGGACTGAAGCTTTCTTT	CASSLGVGTGGGGTEAFF
-	TRBV15	16	-	TRBJ1-4	TGTGCCACCAGCAGAGGCCGGACTGCAACTAATGAAAAACTGTTTTTT	CATSRGRTATNEKLFF
-	TRBV2	16	-	TRBJ1-2	TGTGCCAGCAGTGACCCAATGGGATCAGGGGTGAGTGGCTACACCTTC	CASSDPMGSGVSGYTF
-	TRBV6-5	15	once	TRBJ2-2	TGTGCCAGCAGGGCCATGGGAGCGAACACCGGGGAGCTGTTTTTT	CASRAMGANTGELFF
TRBD1	TRBV7-8	16	-	TRBJ2-7	TGTGCCAGCAGCTCCGCCGACAGGGGCGCCTCCTACGAGCAGTACTTC	CASSSADRGASYEQYF
-	TRBV3-1/TRBV3-2	17	-	TRBJ1-2	TGTGCCAGCAGCCAAGATCGGGAACGCGGTAGGCGGTATGGCTACACCTTC	CASSQDRERGRRYGYTF
-	TRBV18	14	-	TRBJ1-1	TGTGCCAGCTCACCAAACAGGATGAACACTGAAGCTTTCTTT	CASSPNRMNTEAFF
-	TRBV4-1	14	-	TRBJ2-7	TGCGCCAGCAGCCAGCCCATTAGCTCCTACGAGCAGTACTTC	CASSQPISSYEQYF
-	TRBV12-3/TRBV12-4	11	-	TRBJ1-1	TGTGCCAGCAGTCAGGACAGTCTGGCTTTCTTT	CASSQDSLAFF
-	TRBV24-1	15	-	TRBJ2-3	TGTGCCACCAGTGGGCCCACCATCGGCACAGATACGCAGTATTTT	CATSGPTIGTDTQYF